This entry lists 14 T cell receptor beta chains sequenced from one sample in a study of cytomegalovirus exposure and HLA in healthy donors. Primers for the PCR totalled 60 Vbeta and 13 Jbeta. Measured with immunoSEQ multiplex PCR; TCRdb has only the in-frame clones, and not every one. This table holds tens of thousands of clones. The sequenced sample was PBMCs. These receptors originate from a woman between 40 and 55 years old in good health and CMV-seropositive.

The chain recombines TRBV7-3 with TRBJ2-3; a possible D gene is TRBD1 (5 bases). The CDR3 sequence is 14 residues long. Looked up from germline, CDR1 is SGHTA and CDR2 is FQGTGA. Trimming removed 6 bases from V and 0 bases from J, with 10 bases in between. The CDR3 nucleotides read TGTGCCAGCAGTCCCACAGGCAGCACAGATACGCAGTATTTT. It translates to CASSPTGSTDTQYF.

The chain couples TRBV7-2 to TRBJ2-1, with TRBD2 identical over 7 bases. Germline V gene sequence: CDR1 SGHTA, CDR2 FQGNSA. The J segment lost 5 bases and the V segment lost 1 base, leaving 2 bases of the junction unmatched. CDR3 length: 14 residues. CDR3 sequence: CASSLGLANNEQFF. As DNA, the CDR3 is TGTGCCAGCAGCTTAGGACTAGCCAACAATGAGCAGTTCTTC.

Remarks on this clone: In the same sample, other DNA sequences code for this CDR3. The CDR3 DNA is TGCGCCAGCAGCCAAAGGACAGGGAATCAGCCCCAGCATTTT. Translated, it gives CASSQRTGNQPQHF. This chain uses TRBV4-3 with TRBJ1-5; 8 nucleotides align to TRBD1. This CDR3 comprises 14 residues. Germline assignment: CDR1 LGHNA and CDR2 YSLEER. The V segment lost 2 bases and the J segment 4 bases; nucleotides outside the gene matches: 1.

This chain uses TRBV4-1 with TRBJ1-1; D unresolved. CDR3 length equals 14 residues. Germline values: CDR1 MGHRA, CDR2 YSYEKL. V lost 0 bases, J lost 6 bases, and 11 bases lay in between. The CDR3, as DNA: TGCGCCAGCAGCCAAGAGACCGATAGCGCTGAAGCTTTCTTT. Residues: CASSQETDSAEAFF.

The CDR3 here is CASSPSREPTGGTQYF. In DNA form, the CDR3 reads TGTGCCAGCTCACCGAGCAGGGAACCGACAGGGGGGACCCAGTACTTC. The genes are TRBV18 and TRBJ2-5, with TRBD1 matching over 9 bases. From germline, CDR1 is KGHSH and CDR2 LQKENI. With V trimmed by 3 bases and J by 7 bases, 12 bases remained unmatched. This CDR3 is built from 16 residues.

As to this clone: Its ends do not fully match the called genes, so a read error is possible. J is TRBJ1-1 and V is TRBV6-5; unclear D gene. The germline gives CDR1 MNHEY, CDR2 SVGAGI. This CDR3 contains 15 residues. CDR3 in amino acids: CASSLTSGRVGEDFF. For the CDR3, the DNA is TGTGCCAGCAGTTTAACTTCCGGGAGAGTAGGAGAAGATTTCTTT.

Its frequency marks this clone as medium-sized. The same CDR3 can be traced to other DNA sequences in this sample. The chain carries TRBV28 and TRBJ1-1; D uncertain. Per germline, CDR1 MDHEN and CDR2 SYDVKM. V lost 6 bases and J 11 bases, leaving 10 bases between the germline ends. This CDR3 comprises 10 residues. The CDR3 is CASRRIVAFF. CDR3 bases: TGTGCCAGCAGGCGTATCGTCGCTTTCTTT.

The rearrangement links TRBV30 to TRBJ1-1; D gene ambiguous. The germline CDR1 and CDR2 sequences are GTSNPN and SVGIG (reference sequence). The germline V and J ends were trimmed by 1 base and 1 base, with 10 bases remaining between them. This CDR3 is built from 14 residues. The CDR3, as DNA: TGTGCCTGGAGTGCCCCGCCAGGGAACACTGAAGCTTTCTTT. Encoded protein: CAWSAPPGNTEAFF.

V and J are TRBV27 and TRBJ2-2, with a tentative D call TRBD1 (5 bases). The CDR3 loop spans 15 amino acids. The ends were cut back, 3 bases at V and 2 bases at J, with 10 bases in the middle. Germline values: CDR1 MNHEY, CDR2 SMNVEV (reference sequence). The CDR3 coding sequence is TGTGCCAGCAGTTTCGAGACAGTCAACACCGGGGAGCTGTTTTTT. Protein: CASSFETVNTGELFF.

The chain links TRBV10-3 to TRBJ2-3, with TRBD1 matching over 10 bases. V trimming: 3 bases; J trimming: 4 bases; junction bases outside the gene matches: 1. The CDR3 sequence is 14 residues long. Per the germline V gene, CDR1 is ENHRY and CDR2 is SYGVKD. CDR3 sequence (DNA): TGTGCCATCAGTGACGGACAGGGGGCAGATACGCAGTATTTT. Translated, it gives CAISDGQGADTQYF.

This chain joins TRBV27 and TRBJ2-5, with D hard to call. V was pared by 5 bases and J by 7 bases, with 17 bases between. From germline, CDR1 is MNHEY and CDR2 SMNVEV (reference sequence). There are 14 residues in the CDR3. The CDR3 region has the DNA TGTGCCAGCAGTCCCCTTGCGGCACCCGGGACCCAGTACTTC. Its protein product is CASSPLAAPGTQYF.

DNA of the CDR3: TGTGCCAGCAGCCAAGATCCCGCTAGCGGGAGTATAAATGAGCAGTTCTTC. Protein: CASSQDPASGSINEQFF. This chain connects TRBV4-2 to TRBJ2-1, with 10 bases identical to TRBD2. J was trimmed by 7 bases and V by 0 bases; bases with no gene match: 9. Germline V gene data show CDR1 as LGHNA and CDR2 as YNFKEQ. CDR3 length: 17 residues.

The chain carries TRBV15 and TRBJ2-1; D may be TRBD1 (5 bases). V was cut by 0 bases and J by 4 bases, with 10 bases left in between. This CDR3 is 15 amino acids long. CDR1 and CDR2 (germline): LNHNV, YYDKDF (reference sequence). CDR3 in DNA: TGTGCCACCAGCAGAGATAGGGGTCGTTACAATGAGCAGTTCTTC. This translates into CATSRDRGRYNEQFF.

This sequence joins TRBV14 and TRBJ2-5, with D tentatively TRBD1 (6 bases). The CDR3 has 14 amino acids. V lost 1 base, J lost 4 bases, and 10 bases lay in between. CDR1 is SGHDN and CDR2 is FVKESK in the germline V gene. CDR3 DNA: TGTGCCAGCAGCCAAGCAGGGGTTCCAGAGACCCAGTACTTC. This sequence encodes CASSQAGVPETQYF.